This record looks at one T cell receptor beta chain sequence and its context. Assay: immunoSEQ multiplex PCR; the TCRdb copy retains only in-frame clones and omits some. The sample records some 180,000 clones, approximately 90% being singletons. These data belong to a study of Ad26.COV2.S vaccination and SARS-CoV-2 variants. Germline V gene sequence: CDR1 SGHTA, CDR2 FQGNSA. The V gene end was trimmed by 5 bases and the J gene end by 6 bases; junction bases not matched to a gene: 4. The CDR3 loop spans 13 amino acids. The source was peripheral blood, collected after recovery from COVID-19. This chain links TRBV7-2 with TRBJ2-1, with 7 bases lining up with TRBD1. The receptor's source is a human donor who had recovered from COVID-19. The CDR3 spells CASSLNRGNEQFF. The CDR3 bases are TGTGCCAGCAGCCTCAACAGGGGCAATGAGCAGTTCTTC.